The next 28 T cell receptor beta chains were all read from a single sample in a study of T cell repertoires in cytomegalovirus infection. TCRdb re-called the reads through MiXCR, storing one row per CDR3 protein. Of roughly 920,000 distinct CDR3 sequences listed, less than 35% are singletons. Their antigens remain unidentified. The sample was cultured CD8+ T cells from PBMCs, taken from culture after CMV antigen stimulation. The receptor source for this set is a human donor in good health (CMV status not recorded). Some clones in this sample may be carry-over from other donors' samples.

This clonotype appeared once. The genes are TRBV5-6 and TRBJ2-1; no firm D call. This CDR3 spans 14 amino acids. Trimming shortened V by 4 bases and J by 6 bases, and 14 bases separated the two germline ends. Germline V gene sequence: CDR1 SGHDT, CDR2 YYEEEE. In nucleotides, the CDR3 is TGTGCCAGCAGCGTAGGTTCCAGAAGCAATGAGCAGTTCTTC. Its translation is CASSVGSRSNEQFF.

This clonotype appeared a few times. The J gene is TRBJ1-1, the V gene TRBV25-1, with TRBD1 matching 7 bases. CDR3 length equals 17 residues. The junction had 9 bases not matched to a gene; V was cut back by 1 base and J by 1 base. The germline V gene has CDR1 MGHDK and CDR2 SYGVNS. The DNA of the CDR3 is TGTGCCAGCAGTGAATCGCATCAGGGGGGGCGGAACACTGAAGCTTTCTTT. Its translation: CASSESHQGGRNTEAFF.

V and J are TRBV5-6 and TRBJ2-3; 12 bases map to TRBD2. Looked up from germline, CDR1 is SGHDT and CDR2 is YYEEEE. The length of the CDR3 is 15 residues. After removal of 7 bases from V and 6 bases from J, the junction contained 9 bases not matched to a gene. In nucleotides, the CDR3 is TGTGCCAGCGGCCCCCTAGCGGGGGGGCTCGATACGCAGTATTTT. It translates to CASGPLAGGLDTQYF.

The genes are TRBV2 and TRBJ1-4; no reliable D call. This CDR3 spans 16 amino acids. Looked up from germline, CDR1 is SNHLY and CDR2 is FYNNEI. Trimming removed 5 bases from V and 8 bases from J, with 21 bases in between. DNA of the CDR3: TGTGCCAGCAGTTACTTCGAGCTGGGTCCCCAGGAAAAACTGTTTTTT. It codes for CASSYFELGPQEKLFF.

This clonotype was observed at least ten times. The chain has TRBV7-2 and TRBJ1-5, with a tentative D call TRBD1 (5 bases). Germline CDR1 SGHTA, CDR2 FQGNSA. Trimming removed 0 bases from V and 4 bases from J, with 7 bases in between. This CDR3 is built from 14 residues. CDR3 DNA sequence: TGTGCCAGCAGCTTAGCCCCAGGGAATCAGCCCCAGCATTTT. Protein sequence: CASSLAPGNQPQHF. The whole variable domain, remainder taken from reference TRBV7-2 and TRBJ1-5, is GAGVSQSPSNKVTEKGKDVELRCDPISGHTALYWYRQSLGQGLEFLIYFQGNSAPDKSGLPSDRFSAERTGGSVSTLTIQRTQQEDSAVYLCASSLAPGNQPQHFGDGTRLSIL.

V gene TRBV6-5 combines with J gene TRBJ1-1; no firm D call. The V end was cut by 1 base, the J end by 1 base, with 7 bases between. Looked up from germline, CDR1 is MNHEY and CDR2 is SVGAGI. The CDR3 spans 14 residues. The CDR3 nucleotides read TGTGCCAGCAGTTACTTCGTGGGGAACACTGAAGCTTTCTTT. Protein product: CASSYFVGNTEAFF.

This clonotype occurred many times. J is TRBJ1-2 and V is TRBV7-9; no firm D call. Trimming stripped 4 bases from V and 3 bases from J, with 9 bases between. The CDR3 totals 13 residues. Germline V gene lookup returns CDR1 SEHNR and CDR2 FQNEAQ (reference sequence). The chain's CDR3 is CASSSALDYGYTF. CDR3 nucleotide sequence: TGTGCCAGCAGCTCCGCCTTGGACTATGGCTACACCTTC.

This clonotype has only a few counts. The chain recombines TRBV7-9 with TRBJ2-7; 7 bases map to TRBD2. This CDR3 contains 16 residues. After removal of 5 bases from V and 5 bases from J, the junction contained 15 bases not matched to a gene. Germline lookup yields CDR1 SEHNR and CDR2 FQNEAQ (reference sequence). CDR3 sequence reads: CASSEYPLEGRDEQYF. The CDR3 nucleotides read TGTGCCAGCAGCGAATACCCCCTCGAAGGGAGGGACGAGCAGTACTTC.

This clonotype appeared a few times. V gene TRBV7-6 combines with J gene TRBJ1-4, with D unresolved. The CDR3 has 13 amino acids. Germline CDR1 reads SGHVS; CDR2 reads FNYEAQ. Trimming took off 10 bases at V and 6 bases at J, with 15 bases between the two ends. CDR3: CATFNNRDEKLFF. The CDR3 nucleotides are TGTGCCACCTTTAACAACAGAGATGAAAAACTGTTTTTT. Supplemented by reference TRBV7-6 and TRBJ1-4, the full variable domain reads GAGVSQSPRYKVTKRGQDVALRCDPISGHVSLYWYRQALGQGPEFLTYFNYEAQQDKSGLPNDRFSAERPEGSISTLTIQRTEQRDSAMYRCATFNNRDEKLFFGSGTQLSVL.

This clonotype was seen repeatedly, ten times or more. The chain joins TRBV7-9 to TRBJ2-1, with 9 bases identical to TRBD1. J lost 6 bases, V lost 5 bases, and 8 bases had no gene match. CDR1 and CDR2 (germline): SEHNR, FQNEAQ (reference sequence). This CDR3 spans 15 amino acids. The CDR3 here is CASSPGTGSPNEQFF. CDR3 sequence (DNA): TGTGCCAGCAGCCCGGGGACAGGGTCTCCCAATGAGCAGTTCTTC.

This clonotype has just a few counts. V gene TRBV20-1 combines with J gene TRBJ2-3, with 11 bases lining up with TRBD2. The germline V gene has CDR1 DFQATT and CDR2 SNEGSKA (reference sequence). V gave up 1 base and J gave up 6 bases; unmatched junction bases: 12. The CDR3 runs to 17 residues. CDR3 sequence: CSARGIGLAGGGDTQYF. In DNA, the CDR3 is TGCAGTGCTAGAGGCATTGGGCTAGCGGGGGGAGGTGATACGCAGTATTTT.

This clonotype was seen a few times. This chain uses TRBV3-1 with TRBJ2-7; no clear D. Germline V CDR1 and CDR2: LGHDT, YNNKEL (reference sequence). This CDR3 is 16 amino acids long. The V end was cut by 0 bases, the J end by 3 bases, with 15 bases between. The CDR3 loop is CASSQDSVGSYYEQYF. CDR3 DNA: TGTGCCAGCAGCCAAGATTCGGTAGGGTCCTACTACGAGCAGTACTTC.

With respect to this clonotype: At one end, the junction sequence differs from germline, possibly due to a read error. The rearrangement links TRBV7-6 to TRBJ2-5; no firm D call. This CDR3 region has 15 residues. Germline assignment: CDR1 SGHVS and CDR2 FNYEAQ. CDR3 sequence (DNA): TGTGTCAGCAGCGCGTCGACCTACCAGCCAGAGACCCAGTACTTC. Translating gives CVSSASTYQPETQYF. The complete variable domain, with remaining parts taken from reference TRBV7-6 and TRBJ2-5, reads GAGVSQSPRYKVTKRGQDVALRCDPISGHVSLYWYRQALGQGPEFLTYFNYEAQQDKSGLPNDRFSAERPEGSISTLTIQRTEQRDSAMYRCVSSASTYQPETQYFGPGTRLLVL.

The rearrangement links TRBV19 to TRBJ2-1; TRBD2 agrees at 15 bases. CDR3 length equals 17 residues. After removal of 5 bases from V and 8 bases from J, the junction contained 10 bases not matched to a gene. Per germline, CDR1 LNHDA and CDR2 SQIVND (reference sequence). In nucleotides, the CDR3 is TGTGCCAGTAGTCCCGGACTAGCGGGGGGGCCGGGGGATGAGCAGTTCTTC. This encodes CASSPGLAGGPGDEQFF.

This clonotype was recorded a few times. The V gene is TRBV6-5, the J gene TRBJ2-1; D not resolved. Germline V lookup: CDR1 MNHEY, CDR2 SVGAGI. V lost 0 bases and J 7 bases, leaving 13 bases between the germline ends. The CDR3 sequence is 15 residues long. The chain's CDR3 is CASSYSKGVGNEQFF. CDR3 nucleotide sequence: TGTGCCAGCAGTTACTCGAAAGGTGTTGGGAATGAGCAGTTCTTC.

This clonotype was seen ten or more times. CDR3 DNA sequence: TGTGCCAGCAGTTACTCGAAGGACAGGGGGTACGAGCAGTACGTC. It encodes CASSYSKDRGYEQYV. V usage is TRBV6-2 or TRBV6-3 and J usage is TRBJ2-7; 10 bases match TRBD1. The trim removed 0 bases at V and 4 bases at J, leaving 3 bases unmatched. This CDR3 is 15 amino acids long. Germline CDR1 reads MNHEY; CDR2 reads SVGEGT.

This clonotype was seen a handful of times. This chain connects TRBV6-5 to TRBJ2-3, with 8 bases fitting TRBD2. Germline trimming cut 5 bases from V and 3 bases from J; bases unmatched to any gene: 4. Germline V lookup: CDR1 MNHEY, CDR2 SVGAGI. The CDR3 totals 14 residues. DNA for the CDR3: TGTGCCAGCAGTCACGGGGGGGCAACAGATACGCAGTATTTT. Its protein is CASSHGGATDTQYF.

Of note for this clonotype: A read error may explain this, as a much larger clone is one base away. V is TRBV7-8 and J is TRBJ1-1; TRBD1 might be the D (5 bases). Germline V lookup: CDR1 SGHVS, CDR2 FQNEAQ. The CDR3 length is 17 residues. CDR3 in amino acids: CVSSLYARRGGDTEAFF. The CDR3, as DNA: TGTGTCAGCAGCTTATATGCCCGGCGGGGCGGGGACACTGAAGCTTTCTTT.

V gene TRBV7-2 combines with J gene TRBJ2-5; 7 nucleotides agree with TRBD2. V was pared by 5 bases and J by 5 bases, with 5 bases of the junction left unmatched. The CDR3 length is 13 residues. The germline V gene encodes CDR1 SGHTA and CDR2 FQGNSA. The CDR3, as DNA: TGTGCCAGCAGCCCAGCGGGGTGGGAGACCCAGTACTTC. Protein product: CASSPAGWETQYF. Full variable domain (remainder filled in from reference TRBV7-2 and TRBJ2-5): GAGVSQSPSNKVTEKGKDVELRCDPISGHTALYWYRQSLGQGLEFLIYFQGNSAPDKSGLPSDRFSAERTGGSVSTLTIQRTQQEDSAVYLCASSPAGWETQYFGPGTRLLVL.

J is TRBJ2-1 and V is TRBV28, with 8 bases that match TRBD2. V was pared by 5 bases and J by 6 bases, with 6 bases of the junction left unmatched. Germline loops: CDR1 MDHEN, CDR2 SYDVKM. The CDR3 totals 14 residues. For the CDR3, the DNA is TGTGCCAGCAGTAGGGGAGCGGGGGCCAATGAGCAGTTCTTC. It specifies CASSRGAGANEQFF.

The chain is built from TRBV20-1 and TRBJ2-2; D perhaps matches TRBD2 (6 bases). Germline CDR1 DFQATT, CDR2 SNEGSKA (reference sequence). The CDR3 is made up of 15 amino acids. Trimming cost V 5 bases and J 8 bases, with 21 bases left between them. The CDR3 spells CSAPSGDSLWGELFF. The CDR3 DNA reads TGCAGTGCTCCATCCGGGGACTCCTTGTGGGGGGAGCTGTTTTTT.

This clonotype was recorded a few times. The genes are TRBV7-9 and TRBJ2-5; D unresolved. Germline V gene sequence: CDR1 SEHNR, CDR2 FQNEAQ (reference sequence). CDR3 size: 12 residues. Trimming pared 3 bases from V and 6 bases from J, leaving 8 bases between. The CDR3 DNA sequence: TGTGCCAGCAGCTTGGTGGGGAAGACCCAGTACTTC. Translation: CASSLVGKTQYF.

This clonotype has ten or more counts. CDR3 sequence reads: CASSLDAGKLLVGLMNTEAFF. DNA of the CDR3: TGTGCCAGCAGCTTAGATGCAGGCAAGCTCCTAGTTGGCCTAATGAACACTGAAGCTTTCTTT. This rearrangement joins TRBV7-2 to TRBJ1-1; D unclear. The CDR3 totals 21 residues. Between the trimmed V and J ends, which lost 1 base and 0 bases, there was a span of 27 bases. CDR1 and CDR2 (germline): SGHTA, FQGNSA.

The V and J genes are TRBV4-1 and TRBJ2-3; the D gene is possibly TRBD1 (5 bases). This CDR3 is 13 amino acids long. The V end was cut by 5 bases, the J end by 4 bases, with 10 bases between. Germline-derived CDR1 and CDR2 are MGHRA and YSYEKL. The CDR3 bases are TGCGCCAGCAGCGGTAGGGGTTCAGATACGCAGTATTTT. Its protein product is CASSGRGSDTQYF.

The rearrangement uses TRBV5-5 and TRBJ1-2; 8 nucleotides match TRBD1. Trimming took 4 bases from V and 2 from J; bases not matched to a gene: 7. The CDR3 is made up of 15 amino acids. Germline lookup yields CDR1 SGHKS and CDR2 YYEKEE (reference sequence). The CDR3, as DNA: TGTGCCAGCAGCCAGGGGGCCCACACCAACTATGGCTACACCTTC. It specifies CASSQGAHTNYGYTF.

This clonotype was observed many times. The chain links TRBV7-2 to TRBJ2-3, with 8 bases lining up with TRBD2. Trimming took 3 bases from V and 5 from J; bases not matched to a gene: 7. Germline CDR1 reads SGHTA; CDR2 reads FQGNSA. CDR3 size: 15 residues. The CDR3 loop is CASSFSGGRKDTQYF. Written as DNA, the CDR3 is TGTGCCAGCAGCTTCTCGGGGGGGCGTAAAGATACGCAGTATTTT.

There are a few counts of this clonotype. The chain is built from TRBV7-6 and TRBJ2-1; 10 bases match TRBD2. After removal of 5 bases from V and 6 bases from J, the junction contained 7 bases not matched to a gene. Germline V gene sequence: CDR1 SGHVS, CDR2 FNYEAQ. CDR3 length equals 15 residues. The CDR3 bases are TGTGCCAGCAGCCCTGCCGAGCGGGGGGGCAATGAGCAGTTCTTC. It specifies CASSPAERGGNEQFF. The full variable domain, completed using reference TRBV7-6 and TRBJ2-1, is GAGVSQSPRYKVTKRGQDVALRCDPISGHVSLYWYRQALGQGPEFLTYFNYEAQQDKSGLPNDRFSAERPEGSISTLTIQRTEQRDSAMYRCASSPAERGGNEQFFGPGTRLTVL.

This clonotype was observed a handful of times. The chain couples TRBV3-1 to TRBJ2-7; 8 nucleotides agree with TRBD1. With 1 base clipped from V and 0 bases from J, the junction kept 2 bases outside the gene matches. The CDR3 runs to 15 residues. Germline CDR1 is LGHDT and CDR2 is YNNKEL (reference sequence). CDR3 in DNA: TGTGCCAGCAGCCAAGTGGGGACAGGCTCCTACGAGCAGTACTTC. Its translation is CASSQVGTGSYEQYF.